This T cell receptor beta chain was captured by sequencing in a study of blood T cell repertoires in COVID-19. Overall study: Acute and convalescent COVID-19 specimens originated in the United States, Italy and Spain. In each case, the material was cDNA or gDNA derived from T cells, B-cell-depleted T cells, or PBMCs.

The CDR3 loop spans 11 amino acids. Per the germline V gene, CDR1 is SGHTS and CDR2 is YDEGEE. The V gene lost 4 bases and the J gene lost 15 bases, with 14 bases spanning the gap. Study processing details: Amplification with reference gene primers provided the estimates of nucleated cell counts. Produced via immunoSEQ multiplex PCR; TCRdb's table is partial and in-frame only. D and trimming were read from the DNA, whereas the V and J calls and clone size are those reported in that table. The sample gives a few hundred thousand clones, more than 70% of which show up once; more than 1% is in the top ten.

The sequenced sample consisted of peripheral blood. The chain uses TRBV5-8 and TRBJ2-1; D not resolved. This TCR derives from a man aged 35 to 55 with acute or convalescent COVID-19. The CDR3 loop is CASSLWPISFF. CDR3 coding DNA: TGTGCCAGCAGCCTGTGGCCCATCTCGTTCTTC.